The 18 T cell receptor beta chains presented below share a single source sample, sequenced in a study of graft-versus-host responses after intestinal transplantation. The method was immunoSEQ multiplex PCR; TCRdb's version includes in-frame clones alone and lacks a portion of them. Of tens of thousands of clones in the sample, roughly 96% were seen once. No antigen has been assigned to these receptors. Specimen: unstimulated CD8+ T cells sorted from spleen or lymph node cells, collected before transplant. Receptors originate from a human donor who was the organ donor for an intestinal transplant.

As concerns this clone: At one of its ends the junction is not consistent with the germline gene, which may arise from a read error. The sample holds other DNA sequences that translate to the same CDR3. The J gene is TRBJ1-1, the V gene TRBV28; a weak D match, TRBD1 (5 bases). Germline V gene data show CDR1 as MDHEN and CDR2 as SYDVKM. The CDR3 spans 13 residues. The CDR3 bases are TGTGCCAGCAGCTCAACAGGTGAAACTGAGGCTTTCTTT. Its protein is CASSSTGETEAFF.

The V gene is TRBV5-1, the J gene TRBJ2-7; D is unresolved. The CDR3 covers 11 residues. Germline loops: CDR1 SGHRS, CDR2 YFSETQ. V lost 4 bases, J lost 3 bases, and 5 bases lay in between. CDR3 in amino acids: CASSAGYEQYF. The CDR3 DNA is TGCGCCAGCAGCGCAGGCTACGAGCAGTACTTC.

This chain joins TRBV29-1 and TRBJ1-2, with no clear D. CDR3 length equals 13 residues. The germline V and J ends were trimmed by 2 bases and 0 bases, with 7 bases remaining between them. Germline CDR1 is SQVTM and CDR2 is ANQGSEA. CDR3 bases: TGCAGCGTTGAATTGCAGCCTAACTATGGCTACACCTTC. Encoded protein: CSVELQPNYGYTF.

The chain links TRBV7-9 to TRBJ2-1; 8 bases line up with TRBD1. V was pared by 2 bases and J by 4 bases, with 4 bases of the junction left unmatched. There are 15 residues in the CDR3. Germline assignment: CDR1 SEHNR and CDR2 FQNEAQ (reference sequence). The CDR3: CASSLQGAGYNEQFF. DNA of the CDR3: TGTGCCAGCAGCTTACAGGGGGCTGGGTACAATGAGCAGTTCTTC.

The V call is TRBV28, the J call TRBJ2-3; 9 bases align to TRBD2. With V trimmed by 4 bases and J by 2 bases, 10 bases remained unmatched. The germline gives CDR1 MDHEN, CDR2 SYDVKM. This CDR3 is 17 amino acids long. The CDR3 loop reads CASSSPLAGRDTDTQYF. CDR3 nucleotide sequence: TGTGCCAGCAGTTCTCCCCTAGCGGGGAGGGACACAGATACGCAGTATTTT.

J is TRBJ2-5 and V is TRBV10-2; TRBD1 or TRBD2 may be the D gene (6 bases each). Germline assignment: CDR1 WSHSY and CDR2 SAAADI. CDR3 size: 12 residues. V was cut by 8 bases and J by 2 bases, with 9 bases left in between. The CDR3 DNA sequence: TGCGCCAGCGGGGGGCCGCAAGAGACCCAGTACTTC. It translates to CASGGPQETQYF.

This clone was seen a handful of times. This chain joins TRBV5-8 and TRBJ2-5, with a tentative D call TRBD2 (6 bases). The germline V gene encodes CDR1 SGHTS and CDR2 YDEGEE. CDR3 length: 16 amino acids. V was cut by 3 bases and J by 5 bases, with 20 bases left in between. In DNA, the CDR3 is TGTGCCAGCAGCTCACTCGTTACCTCTGGGGGGGAGACCCAGTACTTC. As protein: CASSSLVTSGGETQYF.

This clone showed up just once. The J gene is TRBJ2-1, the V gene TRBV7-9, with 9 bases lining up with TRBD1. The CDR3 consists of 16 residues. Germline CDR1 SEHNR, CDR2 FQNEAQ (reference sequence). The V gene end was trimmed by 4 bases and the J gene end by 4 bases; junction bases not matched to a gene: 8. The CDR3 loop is CASSSQGADIYNEQFF. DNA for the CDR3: TGTGCCAGCAGCTCACAGGGGGCGGATATTTACAATGAGCAGTTCTTC.

CDR3 residues: CASSEVSPGTEAFF. The CDR3 coding sequence is TGTGCCAGCAGTGAGGTATCCCCGGGCACTGAAGCTTTCTTT. V and J are TRBV2 and TRBJ1-1; D is unresolved. Germline V gives CDR1 SNHLY, CDR2 FYNNEI. Trimming pared 3 bases from V and 4 bases from J, leaving 12 bases between. The CDR3 runs 14 residues.

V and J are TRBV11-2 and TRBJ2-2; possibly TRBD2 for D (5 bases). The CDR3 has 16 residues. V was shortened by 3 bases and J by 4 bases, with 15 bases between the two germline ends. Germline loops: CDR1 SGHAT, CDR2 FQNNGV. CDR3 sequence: CASSLIVGEGTGELFF. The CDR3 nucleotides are TGTGCCAGCAGCTTGATAGTGGGCGAGGGCACCGGGGAGCTGTTTTTT.

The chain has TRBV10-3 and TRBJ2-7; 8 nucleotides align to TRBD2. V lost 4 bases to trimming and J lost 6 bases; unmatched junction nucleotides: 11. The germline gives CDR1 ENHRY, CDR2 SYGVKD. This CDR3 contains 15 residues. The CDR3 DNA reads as TGTGCCATCAGTGCGGGACTAGATAGTAGGGGCGAGCAGTACTTC. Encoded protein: CAISAGLDSRGEQYF.

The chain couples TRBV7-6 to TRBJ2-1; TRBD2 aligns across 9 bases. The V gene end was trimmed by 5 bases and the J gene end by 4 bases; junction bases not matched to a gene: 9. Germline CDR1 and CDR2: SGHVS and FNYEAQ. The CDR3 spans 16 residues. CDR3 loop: CASSPGSGGTYNEQFF. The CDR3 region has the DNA TGTGCCAGCAGCCCCGGAAGCGGGGGGACTTACAATGAGCAGTTCTTC.

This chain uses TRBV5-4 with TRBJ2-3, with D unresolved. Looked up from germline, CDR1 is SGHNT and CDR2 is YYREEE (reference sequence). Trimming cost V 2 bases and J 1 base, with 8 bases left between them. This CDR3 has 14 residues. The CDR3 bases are TGTGCCAGCAGCTTCTTCTCGGGCACAGATACGCAGTATTTT. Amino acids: CASSFFSGTDTQYF. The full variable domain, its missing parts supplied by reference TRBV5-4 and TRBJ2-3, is ETGVTQSPTHLIKTRGQQVTLRCSSQSGHNTVSWYQQALGQGPQFIFQYYREEENGRGNFPPRFSGLQFPNYSSELNVNALELDDSALYLCASSFFSGTDTQYFGPGTRLTVL.

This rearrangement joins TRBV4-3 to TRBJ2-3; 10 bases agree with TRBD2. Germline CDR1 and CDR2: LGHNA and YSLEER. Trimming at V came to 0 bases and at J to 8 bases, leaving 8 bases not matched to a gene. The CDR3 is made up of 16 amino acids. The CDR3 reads CASSQDRAGGRGTQYF. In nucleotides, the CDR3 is TGCGCCAGCAGCCAAGATCGAGCGGGGGGGCGGGGTACGCAGTATTTT.

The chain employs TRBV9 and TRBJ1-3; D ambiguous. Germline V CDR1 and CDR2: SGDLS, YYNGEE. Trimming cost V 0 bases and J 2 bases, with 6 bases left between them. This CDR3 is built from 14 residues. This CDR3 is CASSVDEAGNTIYF. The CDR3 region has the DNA TGTGCCAGCAGCGTAGATGAGGCTGGAAACACCATATATTTT.

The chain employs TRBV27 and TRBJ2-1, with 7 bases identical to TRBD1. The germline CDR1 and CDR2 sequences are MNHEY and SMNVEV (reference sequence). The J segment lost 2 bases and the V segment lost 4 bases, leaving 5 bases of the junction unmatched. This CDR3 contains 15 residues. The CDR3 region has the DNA TGTGCCAGCAGTTCTCGACAGGGCCCCTACAATGAGCAGTTCTTC. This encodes CASSSRQGPYNEQFF.

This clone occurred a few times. The CDR3 region is CASSIPNSPLHF. The CDR3, as DNA: TGTGCCAGTAGTATCCCGAATTCACCCCTCCACTTT. The chain uses TRBV19 and TRBJ1-6; D gene uncertain. V was clipped by 3 bases and J by 7 bases, with 4 bases between them. The CDR3 has 12 amino acids. Germline CDR1 LNHDA, CDR2 SQIVND (reference sequence).

The DNA of the CDR3 is TGTGCCAGCAGCTTAATCCCCTCTGGGGCGGGGAGTACGCAGTATTTT. Amino acids: CASSLIPSGAGSTQYF. The rearrangement joins TRBV7-3 to TRBJ2-3; possibly TRBD2 for D (6 bases). The CDR3 loop spans 16 amino acids. Trimming stripped 1 base from V and 8 bases from J, with 19 bases between. Germline lookup yields CDR1 SGHTA and CDR2 FQGTGA.